This T cell receptor beta chain was obtained from a study of cytomegalovirus exposure and HLA in healthy donors. Findings of the study overall: At a 0.05 false discovery rate, a later analysis found approximately 17,000 TCR beta sequences to be associated with HLA alleles.

The PCR used 60 Vbeta and 13 Jbeta primers. Assay used: immunoSEQ multiplex PCR; TCRdb lists only in-frame clones, some missing. This sample's table has tens of thousands of clones. After removal of 5 bases from V and 5 bases from J, the junction contained 4 bases not matched to a gene. The CDR3 sequence is 15 residues long. The germline gives CDR1 SGHAT, CDR2 FQNNGV. In the case of this clone: Its specificity is not known.

The clonotype comes from a man aged 30-40 years in good health and CMV-seropositive. This rearrangement joins TRBV11-2 to TRBJ1-5; 12 bases match TRBD1. Material: PBMCs. The CDR3 region has the DNA TGTGCCAGCAGCGAGGGACAGGGGGCTTATCAGCCCCAGCATTTT. Its protein is CASSEGQGAYQPQHF.